This TCR beta chain was identified in a study of cytomegalovirus exposure and HLA in healthy donors (dated 2017 in TCRdb). In the study overall: An earlier analysis of some 550 of the donors reported roughly 300 Gb of sequence data and around 120 million unique TCR beta sequences from around 200 million T cells. Among roughly 400 genotyped donors of the cohort, an average of about 240,000 unique TCR beta nucleotide sequences were sequenced per donor, roughly a sixth of them non-productive. In an earlier analysis of 500 to 650 of the donors, high-throughput TCR beta sequencing was used to judge whether each TCR beta V gene segment behaved as functional or pseudogenic. In a later genetic analysis, genome-wide SNP genotypes for about three fifths of the roughly 670 donors were used, and that subset was treated as a discovery cohort. Among the roughly 400 genotyped donors, around 81% belonged to the genetic ancestry cluster associated with self-reported Caucasian donors. Rather than drawing on any new phenotypic data, the later analysis identified candidate immune exposures from TCR beta sequences and the way those sequences occurred across donors. The T cell repertoires of 670 or so subjects were profiled by immunosequencing and related to cytomegalovirus serostatus. To predict cytomegalovirus infection status, the study combined high-throughput TCR immunosequencing, statistical association of individual TCRs with disease status, and machine learning. The number of donors typed differed by locus, with roughly 620-640 for A, B, C, DRB1 and DQB1, roughly 520 for DQA1, 600 to 610 for DPA1, and some 470 for DPB1. The study aimed to test whether cataloging public T cell receptors could reveal signatures of past pathogen exposure. Besides the first cohort of hundreds of subjects, a separate validation cohort made up of 120 different subjects was used. Class I and class II HLA loci were covered by the typing at four-digit resolution. Roughly 300 gigabases of sequencing data and approximately 91 million unique TCR sequences made up an early release that covered about 640 HLA-typed donors. Every repertoire in the discovery cohort had been generated on one and the same sequencing platform. In a later analysis, previously published TCR beta repertoires from roughly 710 donors were re-analyzed and high-resolution HLA genotyping was added so that TCR occurrence patterns could be studied. Several DR-DQ haplotypes were treated as single units for association and clustering because of strong linkage in the cohort. Donor age, sex, ethnicity and CMV serostatus were compiled together with the repertoire data.

The count of this clone is one. No cognate antigen has been identified for it. No quality values exist for individual bases; no much larger clone is one base distant. Library generation was performed with the immunoSEQ multiplex PCR assay. For the multiplex PCR, a mixture combining 60 forward primers for TCR Vbeta segments and 13 reverse primers for TCR Jbeta segments was used. The CDR3 region of rearranged TCR beta genes was amplified from genomic DNA with a multiplex PCR assay. Amplified TCR beta libraries were sequenced as 87-base-pair reads on the Illumina HiSeq System. In the original analysis: A later analysis counted 65 million to 90 million unique TCR beta chains across the 600 to 850 repertoires, and roughly 11 million of these chains were shared by at least two donors. To remove PCR and sequencing errors, raw reads were error-corrected and collapsed into unique sequences using a nearest-neighbor algorithm that merged closely related sequences. CDR3 sequences were aligned to IMGT reference sequences to assign V, D and J gene segments. Each retained sequence needed at least a six-nucleotide match to both a V gene segment and a J gene segment. A rearrangement counted as productive if the CDR3 had no stop codons and remained in frame with V and J, and every other rearrangement counted as non-productive. CDR3 was defined by IMGT convention, running from the second conserved V-encoded cysteine to the conserved J-encoded phenylalanine. The earlier analysis of about 590 of the donors excluded sequences that lacked an unambiguous match to a single V gene segment. An earlier analysis of several hundred of the donors called V segments functional above 56.7% productive rearrangements and segregating when the between-donor standard deviation exceeded 5%. A statistical classification framework was built to diagnose cytomegalovirus status from the catalog of TCR beta chain sequences. In a later analysis, V and J genes were assigned by comparing TCR nucleotide sequences against IMGT/GENE-DB human TR gene sequences. The TCRdist pipeline was used in a later analysis to assign CDR3 sequences and most-parsimonious VDJ recombination scenarios. In a later analysis, each TCR beta chain was defined by its CDR3 amino acid sequence together with its V-gene family, and reads without a unique V-gene family were excluded. In a later analysis, around 650 highly shared, low-generation-probability nucleotide sequences were removed to address suspected cross-contamination and a sequencing artifact. In a later analysis, a clonal expansion index for each public chain was calculated from normalized within-repertoire ranks of inferred template counts. Generation probabilities in a later analysis came from a VDJ recombination model fitted to out-of-frame rearrangements, and those results were checked against IGoR. In a later analysis, TCR-TCR, TCR-HLA and TCR-CMV co-occurrence was scored with hypergeometric tests, and a repertoire-size bias correction was applied to TCR pairs. A later analysis estimated false discovery rates by permuting HLA or CMV assignments 20 times. In a later analysis, co-occurring TCRs were grouped with DBSCAN, and TCRdist sequence similarity was added when clustering was performed within HLA-allele-positive subsets. Co-occurrence clustering excluded repertoires with fewer than 30,000 or more than 120,000 public chains, plus five with anomalous nucleotide sharing. TCRdb carries this immuneACCESS record with in-frame sequences only. Its versions omit some clonotypes, under half of them owing to an unresolved V gene in the studies checked, with the rest unexplained. That table gives V, J and clone size, and the DNA gave D and trimming. Within this sample are around 64,000 clones, with more than 70% of them counted one time only. The ten largest clones add up to about 6.8% of the sample.

General conclusions and limits of the study: A group of highly shared sequence variants was considered likely to be a technical artifact of the sequencing pipeline. Presence/absence analyses assumed roughly uniform sequencing depth across donors, an assumption that may not hold. Broadly in line with IMGT annotations, most TCR beta V segments showed up in productive rearrangements about 87% or about 30% of the time in an earlier analysis of around 600 of the donors. In vitro tests confirmed that three of the cytomegalovirus-associated TCR beta chains recognize cytomegalovirus antigens. A further reported finding was that TCR beta sequences accurately predicted the HLA-A and HLA-B alleles for most subjects in the first cohort. In this cohort, only TCR beta chains were sequenced, and detectable features were limited by the absence of alpha or paired-chain data. Linkage disequilibrium might explain the correlated functional status among segregating V segments, but an unknown experimental factor could not be ruled out. According to a later analysis, parvovirus B19, influenza, CMV and Epstein-Barr virus appeared linked to several top co-occurrence clusters. At a false discovery rate of 0.05, a later analysis linked about 17,000 TCR beta sequences to specific HLA alleles. Because HLA typing was unavailable for some donors at each locus, only the typed subset was used in association tests. CMV serostatus was the only immune exposure information available for the cohort. In both the original and validation cohorts, the classifier was reported to diagnose cytomegalovirus status with high specificity and sensitivity. The study gave a list of 150 to 200 TCR beta chains associated with cytomegalovirus. In a later analysis, most CMV-associated TCR beta chains were found to appear HLA-restricted, with HLA associations seemingly driven largely by CMV exposure. According to a later analysis, TCR association rates differed among HLA loci, with DRB1 alleles showing the most associated TCRs and HLA-C alleles showing the fewest. Some IMGT-functional V segments, including TRBV6-2 and TRBV6-3, could not be told apart with the 87-base-pair reads, so those segments were excluded. A later genetic analysis associated a missense DCLRE1C variant with V-gene and J-gene trimming of TCR beta chains, and an independent cohort replicated the association. In a later genetic analysis, fewer N-insertions in productive TCRs were reported among donors in an Asian-associated ancestry cluster than the roughly 700-donor mean. When HLA alleles, especially DR and DQ, strongly co-occurred, attributing TCR associations to individual alleles was difficult. The authors suggested that the approach could potentially be generalized to other disease states and immunological phenotypes. Most TCR sequences were seen in very few donors, while some public TCRs were found in many individuals. Because counts were too low, 15 or so rarely observed V segments, including chromosome 9 orphons, were excluded from the earlier analysis of under 650 of the donors. In a later analysis, HLA-associated TCR beta chains were found to be more clonally expanded and to have lower generation probabilities than equally common non-associated chains.

Reading the germline V gene gives CDR1 MDHEN and CDR2 SYDVKM. From cysteine to phenylalanine, the CDR3 is 13 amino acids long. CDR3 DNA only is kept here, 39 bases in frame from base 1. V sheds 0 bases and J sheds 5 bases, leaving 8 bases between their ends. The cohort was made up of approximately 670 healthy bone marrow donors. All cohort members were sampled while nominally healthy, although unrecorded immune exposures were likely present. The donor tested CMV seropositive and was one of the 289 seropositive cohort members. Every donor gave a peripheral blood sample, and the peripheral blood mononuclear cells from that sample were used for TCR beta sequencing. Genomic DNA extraction from the blood cell samples was performed with the Qiagen DNeasy Blood Extraction Kit.

The chain couples TRBV28 to TRBJ2-7; the D gene is possibly TRBD2, with 5 bases matching. The receptor was isolated from a man younger than 40 in good health and CMV-seropositive. The sample comprised PBMCs. CDR3 loop: CASSLWSGNEQYF. The nucleotide sequence is given as TGTGCCAGCAGTTTATGGTCCGGGAACGAGCAGTACTTC.